This is a list of T cell receptor beta chains from one sample in a study of cytomegalovirus exposure and HLA in healthy donors. Here immunoSEQ multiplex PCR was the method, and the copy in TCRdb shows in-frame clones only, minus some. This table holds more than 90,000 clones, over 60% found once. Sequenced input: PBMCs. These TCRs come from a human donor in good health. The CDR3 runs from the conserved cysteine through the conserved F or W. Fields, in order: V gene, J gene, clone size, D gene, CDR3 DNA, CDR3 protein. D genes are given only for firm matches. A row's size may be missing; if present it is once, few, many or a size class.

v_call: TRBV18
j_call: TRBJ1-1
clone_size: NA
d_call: NA
cdr3_nt: TGTGCCAGCTCACCAGCAACCGAACTAATGAACACTGAAGCTTTCTTT
cdr3_aa: CASSPATELMNTEAFF

v_call: TRBV7-2
j_call: TRBJ2-1
clone_size: NA
d_call: TRBD2
cdr3_nt: TGTGCCAGCAGCCCTACGACTAGCGGGAGTAAAAATGAGCAGTTCTTC
cdr3_aa: CASSPTTSGSKNEQFF

v_call: TRBV29-1
j_call: TRBJ2-7
clone_size: NA
d_call: TRBD2
cdr3_nt: TGCAGCGTTTCTTACGGGACTAGCGGATCCTACGAGCAGTACTTC
cdr3_aa: CSVSYGTSGSYEQYF

v_call: TRBV7-2
j_call: TRBJ2-7
clone_size: NA
d_call: NA
cdr3_nt: TGTGCCAGCAGCTACCGGGACTTATACTCCGAGCAGTACTTC
cdr3_aa: CASSYRDLYSEQYF

v_call: TRBV6-6
j_call: TRBJ2-5
clone_size: NA
d_call: NA
cdr3_nt: TGTGCCAGCAGTTACCGGGGGACAGAAGAGACCCAGTACTTC
cdr3_aa: CASSYRGTEETQYF

v_call: TRBV29-1
j_call: TRBJ1-4
clone_size: NA
d_call: NA
cdr3_nt: TGCAGCGTTGAAGCTGGGCCCAGTGGTGAAAAACTGTTTTTT
cdr3_aa: CSVEAGPSGEKLFF

v_call: TRBV30
j_call: TRBJ1-1
clone_size: NA
d_call: NA
cdr3_nt: TGTGCCTGGAGTTTTGTAAGCAGGACTGAAGCTTTCTTT
cdr3_aa: CAWSFVSRTEAFF

v_call: TRBV5-8
j_call: TRBJ2-3
clone_size: few
d_call: TRBD2
cdr3_nt: TGTGCCAGCAGACTAGCGGGAGCAGATACGCAGTATTTT
cdr3_aa: CASRLAGADTQYF

v_call: TRBV11-2
j_call: TRBJ2-7
clone_size: NA
d_call: TRBD1
cdr3_nt: TGTGCCAGCAGCTCAAACACAGGGGGCCTTGGGCAGTACTTC
cdr3_aa: CASSSNTGGLGQYF

v_call: TRBV5-1
j_call: TRBJ2-3
clone_size: NA
d_call: TRBD2
cdr3_nt: TGCGCCAGCAGCTCCGGACTAGCGGGGACTTCCACAGATACGCAGTATTTT
cdr3_aa: CASSSGLAGTSTDTQYF

v_call: TRBV13
j_call: TRBJ2-2
clone_size: few
d_call: TRBD1
cdr3_nt: TGTGCCAGCAGCTTAAAGTCGATTCGGCAGGGGGACACCGGGGAGCTGTTTTTT
cdr3_aa: CASSLKSIRQGDTGELFF

v_call: TRBV29-1
j_call: TRBJ2-3
clone_size: NA
d_call: TRBD1
cdr3_nt: TGCAGCGTAGTACTTGGGACAGGGCGTACAGATACGCAGTATTTT
cdr3_aa: CSVVLGTGRTDTQYF

v_call: TRBV12-5
j_call: TRBJ1-1
clone_size: few
d_call: TRBD1
cdr3_nt: TGTGCTAGTGGGGGACAGTGGGCTGAAGCTTTCTTT
cdr3_aa: CASGGQWAEAFF

v_call: TRBV6-5
j_call: TRBJ1-1
clone_size: NA
d_call: NA
cdr3_nt: TGTGCCAGCAAGCGTGGCAGGGGATTTGAAGCTTTCTTT
cdr3_aa: CASKRGRGFEAFF

v_call: TRBV7-9
j_call: TRBJ2-1
clone_size: NA
d_call: NA
cdr3_nt: TGTGCCAGCAGCCCCAATAGTCACGGGAGAACGTTAGGTGAGCAGTTCTTC
cdr3_aa: CASSPNSHGRTLGEQFF

v_call: TRBV4-1
j_call: TRBJ2-2
clone_size: NA
d_call: NA
cdr3_nt: TGCGCCAGCAGCGTCGGGCCAGGGGTTTATATCGCCGGGGAGCTGTTTTTT
cdr3_aa: CASSVGPGVYIAGELFF

v_call: TRBV6-1
j_call: TRBJ2-7
clone_size: NA
d_call: NA
cdr3_nt: TGTGCCAGCAGCCCTGGGACTTATAGCTCCTACGAGCAGTACTTC
cdr3_aa: CASSPGTYSSYEQYF

v_call: TRBV27
j_call: TRBJ2-5
clone_size: NA
d_call: TRBD2
cdr3_nt: TGTGCCAGCAGTTTAATGGCGGGGGGACAAGAGACCCAGTACTTC
cdr3_aa: CASSLMAGGQETQYF

v_call: TRBV23-1
j_call: TRBJ2-7
clone_size: few
d_call: TRBD2
cdr3_nt: TGCGCCAGCAGTCAAGCGACTAGCCTCTACGAGCAGTACTTC
cdr3_aa: CASSQATSLYEQYF

v_call: TRBV10-2
j_call: TRBJ2-1
clone_size: NA
d_call: NA
cdr3_nt: TGCGCCAGCAGTGAGACGGCACAGGGGAGGAATGAGCAGTTCTTC
cdr3_aa: CASSETAQGRNEQFF

v_call: TRBV7-9
j_call: TRBJ1-5
clone_size: NA
d_call: NA
cdr3_nt: TGTGCCAGCAGCTCAGGACAGATCAATCAGCCCCAGCATTTT
cdr3_aa: CASSSGQINQPQHF

v_call: TRBV27
j_call: TRBJ2-7
clone_size: NA
d_call: TRBD1
cdr3_nt: TGTGCCAGCAGTTTATTCGGGACAGGATTCTCCTACGAGCAGTACTTC
cdr3_aa: CASSLFGTGFSYEQYF

v_call: TRBV19
j_call: TRBJ1-5
clone_size: NA
d_call: TRBD1
cdr3_nt: TGTGCCAGTAGTAGGGGGACAGGGGTTAGCAATCAGCCCCAGCATTTT
cdr3_aa: CASSRGTGVSNQPQHF

v_call: TRBV6-1
j_call: TRBJ1-1
clone_size: NA
d_call: NA
cdr3_nt: TGTGCCAGCAGTGATTGGGGTCAGGGGAGAGCTTTCTTT
cdr3_aa: CASSDWGQGRAFF